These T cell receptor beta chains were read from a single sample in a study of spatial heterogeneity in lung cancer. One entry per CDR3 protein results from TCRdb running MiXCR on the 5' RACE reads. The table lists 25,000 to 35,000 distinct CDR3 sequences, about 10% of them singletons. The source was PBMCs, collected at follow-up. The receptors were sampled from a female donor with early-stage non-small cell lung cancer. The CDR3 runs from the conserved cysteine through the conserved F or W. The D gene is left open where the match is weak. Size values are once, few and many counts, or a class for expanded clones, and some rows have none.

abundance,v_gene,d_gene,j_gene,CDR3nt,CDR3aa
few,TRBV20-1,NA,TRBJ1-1,TGCAGTGGCCAGGGTACGGCTGAAGCTTTCTTT,CSGQGTAEAFF
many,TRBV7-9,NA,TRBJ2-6,TGTGCCAGCTTCCTCTCGGCTGCTGGGGCCAACGTCCTGACTTTC,CASFLSAAGANVLTF
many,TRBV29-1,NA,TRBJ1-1,TGCAGCGGAGTGAACACTGAAGCTTTCTTT,CSGVNTEAFF
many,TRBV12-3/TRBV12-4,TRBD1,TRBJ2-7,TGTGCCAGCAGTTTATCCCTGGGACAGCCCATATCCTACGAGCAGTACTTC,CASSLSLGQPISYEQYF
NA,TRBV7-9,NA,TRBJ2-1,TGTGCCAGCAGCTTGGGACCTATTAACTCCTACAATGAGCAGTTCTTC,CASSLGPINSYNEQFF
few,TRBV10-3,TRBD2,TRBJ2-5,TGTGCCATCAGTGAATTTCGGGGGGAAGGCGAGACCCAGTACTTC,CAISEFRGEGETQYF
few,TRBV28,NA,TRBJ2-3,TGTGCCAGCAGTTTATTACAGGGCGTACCAGATACGCAGTATTTT,CASSLLQGVPDTQYF
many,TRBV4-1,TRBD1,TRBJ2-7,TGCGCCAGCAGCCAAGGACAGGGGGGCGAGCAGTACTTC,CASSQGQGGEQYF
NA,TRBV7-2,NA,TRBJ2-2,TGTGCCAGCAGCTCCCTGCCTGGCGGGGAGCTGTTTTTT,CASSSLPGGELFF
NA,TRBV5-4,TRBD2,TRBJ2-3,TGTGCCAGCAGCTTTCGCGGGGGGATGCAGTATTTT,CASSFRGGMQYF
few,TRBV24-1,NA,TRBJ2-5,TGTGCCACCAGTGATGGTAGGCAGCAAGAGACCCAGTACTTC,CATSDGRQQETQYF
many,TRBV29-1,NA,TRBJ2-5,TGCAGCGGGGAGACAAGGGCCGAGACCCAGTACTTC,CSGETRAETQYF
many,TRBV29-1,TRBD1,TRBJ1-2,TGCAGCGTTGAAGATGGGTCAGGGGGCGGATATGGCTACACCTTC,CSVEDGSGGGYGYTF
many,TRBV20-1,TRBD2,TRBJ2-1,TGCAGTGCGCGAGCGGGGGGGCCTTACAATGAGCAGTTCTTC,CSARAGGPYNEQFF
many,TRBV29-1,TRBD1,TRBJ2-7,TGCAGCGCCGGGGACAGCTACGAGCAGTACTTC,CSAGDSYEQYF
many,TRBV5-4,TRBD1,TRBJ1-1,TGTGCCAGCAGTCTGGGACAGGGGGCGACTGAAGCTTTCTTT,CASSLGQGATEAFF
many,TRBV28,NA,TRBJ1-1,TGTGCCAGCAGTTCCTACACGGTGGCTTTCTTT,CASSSYTVAFF
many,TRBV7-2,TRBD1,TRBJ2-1,TGTGCCAGCAGCTTAGAGACAGGGTTGTTTTCCTACAATGAGCAGTTCTTC,CASSLETGLFSYNEQFF
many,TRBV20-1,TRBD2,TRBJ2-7,TGCAGTGCTCCTATACTAGCGGGGGCCTCCTACGAGCAGTACTTC,CSAPILAGASYEQYF
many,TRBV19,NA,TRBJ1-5,TGTGCCAGTAGTATATGGCGGGAAGTGGACAATCAGCCCCAGCATTTT,CASSIWREVDNQPQHF